These T cell receptor beta chains were read from a single sample in a study of T cells in Graves' hyperthyroidism and ophthalmopathy. TCRdb recomputed calls from the multiplex PCR reads with MiXCR, one row per CDR3 protein. The table lists hundreds of thousands of distinct CDR3 sequences, around 15% of them singletons. The sequencing input was blood. These receptors were taken from a man aged 18 to 30 with Graves' ophthalmopathy. CDR3s include the opening cysteine and the closing phenylalanine or tryptophan. The order of the fields is D gene, clone size, V gene, J gene, CDR3 length, CDR3 protein, CDR3 DNA. A D gene is named only where the DNA matches it firmly. Some rows mark clone size as missing; the rest say once, few, many or name a class of expanded clone.

-	few	TRBV20-1	TRBJ1-6	12	CSAPYPRDALHF	TGCAGTGCCCCCTACCCGCGCGATGCCCTCCACTTT
-	many	TRBV29-1	TRBJ2-7	13	CSVGGTGPYEQYF	TGCAGCGTCGGGGGGACAGGTCCCTACGAGCAGTACTTC
-	many	TRBV12-3/TRBV12-4	TRBJ1-6	13	CASSGQHYSPLHF	TGTGCCAGCAGTGGACAGCATTATTCACCCCTCCACTTT
-	-	TRBV2	TRBJ2-5	14	CASSDREYQETQYF	TGTGCCAGCAGTGACAGGGAGTACCAAGAGACCCAGTACTTC
TRBD2	-	TRBV24-1	TRBJ2-1	16	CATSDQAGRSYNEQFF	TGTGCCACCAGTGATCAAGCGGGAAGATCCTACAATGAGCAGTTCTTC
-	many	TRBV7-9	TRBJ2-4	13	CASSFRDQNIQYF	TGTGCCAGCAGCTTCAGGGACCAAAACATTCAGTACTTC
TRBD1	few	TRBV3-1	TRBJ2-7	14	CASSHRDRGYEQYF	TGTGCCAGCAGCCACCGGGACAGGGGCTACGAGCAGTACTTC
-	many	TRBV5-1	TRBJ2-7	14	CASYWGQGGHEQYF	TGCGCCAGCTATTGGGGGCAGGGGGGTCACGAGCAGTACTTC
-	many	TRBV24-1	TRBJ1-1	13	CATRRGGGTEAFF	TGTGCCACCAGGAGAGGGGGGGGCACTGAAGCTTTCTTT
-	many	TRBV5-1	TRBJ2-7	11	CASSDTYEQYF	TGCGCCAGCAGCGATACCTACGAGCAGTACTTC
TRBD2	-	TRBV24-1	TRBJ2-1	16	CATSDQGLAGGLEQFF	TGTGCCACCAGTGATCAGGGACTAGCGGGGGGGCTTGAGCAGTTCTTC
TRBD2	many	TRBV7-9	TRBJ2-5	21	CASSLISATSGRAYPQETQYF	TGTGCCAGCAGCTTAATAAGCGCGACTAGCGGGAGGGCCTACCCACAAGAGACCCAGTACTTC
-	-	TRBV9	TRBJ1-4	15	CASSTSGVLNEKLFF	TGTGCCAGCAGCACTTCAGGGGTTTTAAATGAAAAACTGTTTTTT
-	many	TRBV5-5	TRBJ1-5	13	CASGRFGNQPQHF	TGTGCCAGCGGGAGATTTGGCAATCAGCCCCAGCATTTT
TRBD2	few	TRBV4-1	TRBJ2-7	15	CASSQGDYTSYEQYF	TGCGCCAGCAGCCAAGGGGACTACACCTCCTACGAGCAGTACTTC
TRBD1	-	TRBV7-9	TRBJ1-2	16	CASSPRDRGGSYGYTF	TGTGCCAGCAGCCCTCGGGACAGGGGCGGGAGCTATGGCTACACCTTC